A single sample is the source of the 8 T cell receptor beta chains below, sequenced in a study of breast tumors, draining lymph nodes, adjacent tissues. TCRdb reanalysed the multiplex PCR reads using MiXCR and keeps one entry per CDR3 protein. The profile shows approximately 10,000 distinct CDR3 sequences, about 56% of them singletons. The sequencing sample was made of breast tumor tissue. These receptor sequences come from a female donor with breast cancer. Some clones in this sample may be carry-over from other donors' samples.

This clonotype was counted a single time. The chain is built from TRBV7-9 and TRBJ1-2; D perhaps matches TRBD1 (5 bases). V lost 0 bases to trimming and J lost 4 bases, with 9 bases between them. The CDR3 is 14 amino acids. Per germline, CDR1 SEHNR and CDR2 FQNEAQ (reference sequence). CDR3 loop: CASSLAGQAYGYTF. The CDR3 DNA reads TGTGCCAGCAGCTTAGCGGGGCAGGCCTATGGCTACACCTTC.

This clonotype appeared many times. DNA of the CDR3: TGTGCCAGCAGTTTTCGGGAGAATCAGCCCCAGCATTTT. It is translated as CASSFRENQPQHF. The V call is TRBV12-3 or TRBV12-4, the J call TRBJ1-5; D is ambiguous. V dropped 3 bases and J dropped 4 bases, with 7 bases sitting between them. CDR3 length equals 13 residues.

Details on this clonotype: A much larger clone differs by one base, so this may be a read error. The chain uses TRBV5-4 and TRBJ1-1; D gene ambiguous. CDR1 SGHNT and CDR2 YYREEE come from the germline V gene (reference sequence). CDR3 length: 13 residues. The chain's CDR3 is CAGSLLTNTEAFF. The CDR3 DNA sequence: TGTGCCGGCAGCTTGCTGACGAACACTGAAGCTTTCTTT.

The sample holds a few counts of this clonotype. The gene calls are TRBV4-2 and TRBJ2-5; D remains ambiguous. Trimming cost V 1 base and J 2 bases, with 8 bases left between them. The CDR3 totals 14 residues. Germline V gives CDR1 LGHNA, CDR2 YNFKEQ. Written as DNA, the CDR3 is TGTGCCAGCAGCCAAGTCGAACGGCAAGAGACCCAGTACTTC. Amino acids: CASSQVERQETQYF.

This clonotype is medium-sized. J is TRBJ1-2 and V is TRBV19, with D possibly being TRBD1 (6 bases). The germline gives CDR1 LNHDA, CDR2 SQIVND (reference sequence). V was shortened by 9 bases and J by 8 bases, with 16 bases between the two germline ends. CDR3 length: 12 amino acids. This CDR3 reads CASQPQGSGYTF. The CDR3 DNA is TGTGCCAGCCAACCTCAGGGGAGCGGCTACACCTTC.

The chain uses TRBV5-1 and TRBJ2-2; 7 bases fit TRBD1. There are 15 residues in the CDR3. J was trimmed by 1 base and V by 4 bases; bases with no gene match: 4. Germline V lookup: CDR1 SGHRS, CDR2 YFSETQ. CDR3 bases: TGCGCCAGCAGCCTCAGACAGGGGAACACCGGGGAGCTGTTTTTT. Amino acids: CASSLRQGNTGELFF.

The V and J genes are TRBV10-1 and TRBJ2-1, with 7 bases matching TRBD2. The CDR3 extends over 15 amino acids. CDR1 and CDR2 (germline): WNHNN, SYGVQD (reference sequence). V dropped 2 bases and J dropped 3; count of bases not matched to a gene: 4. CDR3 in DNA: TGCGCCAGCAGTGAGGGGGCTAGCGGCTACAATGAGCAGTTCTTC. Protein: CASSEGASGYNEQFF.

This clonotype was observed many times. The V call is TRBV5-6, the J call TRBJ2-3; D is unclear. The CDR3 covers 13 residues. The V end lost 5 bases, the J end lost 2 bases, and 9 bases lay between the germline ends. CDR1 SGHDT and CDR2 YYEEEE come from the germline V gene. CDR3 sequence: CASRKGTTDTQYF. In DNA, the CDR3 is TGTGCCAGCAGGAAGGGAACCACAGATACGCAGTATTTT. The complete variable domain, with remaining parts taken from reference TRBV5-6 and TRBJ2-3, reads DAGVTQSPTHLIKTRGQQVTLRCSPKSGHDTVSWYQQALGQGPQFIFQYYEEEERQRGNFPDRFSGHQFPNYSSELNVNALLLGDSALYLCASRKGTTDTQYFGPGTRLTVL.